The 19 T cell receptor beta chains in this list originate from one sample, sequenced in a study of blood T cell repertoires in COVID-19. Measured with immunoSEQ multiplex PCR; TCRdb has only the in-frame clones, and not every one. The table lists 75,000 to 100,000 clones, 81% of them singletons. The specimen was peripheral blood. These receptors were collected from a man aged 55 to 69 with acute or convalescent COVID-19.

As to this clone: This sample also contains other DNA sequences that code for the same CDR3. The chain joins TRBV5-5 to TRBJ1-3, with D possibly matching TRBD1 (6 bases). The CDR3 contains 17 residues. CDR1 and CDR2 (germline): SGHKS, YYEKEE (reference sequence). V was cut by 0 bases and J by 4 bases, with 17 bases left in between. The CDR3 DNA sequence: TGTGCCAGCAGCTTGGCCGAAGGGGGGGCTTCAGGAAACACCATATATTTT. It codes for CASSLAEGGASGNTIYF.

The chain carries TRBV19 and TRBJ1-6; D is uncertain. Germline assignment: CDR1 LNHDA and CDR2 SQIVND (reference sequence). The CDR3 is 18 residues long. V was shortened by 3 bases and J by 0 bases, with 15 bases between the two germline ends. In DNA, the CDR3 is TGTGCCAGTAGTATGAGGGCTGGAGGGAGCTCCTATAATTCACCCCTCCACTTT. Translation: CASSMRAGGSSYNSPLHF.

The chain is built from TRBV5-5 and TRBJ2-7; possible D gene TRBD2, 6 bases. The CDR3 runs 15 residues. The germline gives CDR1 SGHKS, CDR2 YYEKEE (reference sequence). Between the trimmed V and J ends, which lost 1 base and 4 bases, there was a span of 15 bases. The CDR3 DNA sequence: TGTGCCAGCAGCTTGTCGGTTGGAGGGAGTTACGAGCAGTACTTC. It codes for CASSLSVGGSYEQYF.

This clone was recorded only once. J is TRBJ2-4 and V is TRBV7-2; D may be TRBD2 (6 bases). Germline V gene lookup returns CDR1 SGHTA and CDR2 FQGNSA. V shed 7 bases and J shed 0 bases, with 16 bases lying between them. The CDR3 totals 16 residues. CDR3 in amino acids: CASTTREAVAKNIQYF. The CDR3 DNA is TGTGCCAGCACGACAAGGGAGGCTGTAGCCAAAAACATTCAGTACTTC.

The chain combines TRBV27 with TRBJ1-5; a weak D match, TRBD1 (5 bases). This CDR3 spans 13 amino acids. CDR1 is MNHEY and CDR2 is SMNVEV in the germline V gene (reference sequence). The V end was cut by 5 bases, the J end by 6 bases, with 11 bases between. CDR3 loop: CASSQGSGQPQHF. The CDR3 bases are TGTGCCAGCAGTCAGGGCTCGGGTCAGCCCCAGCATTTT.

V usage is TRBV11-3 and J usage is TRBJ2-5; TRBD1 matches 8 bases. The V gene end was trimmed by 5 bases and the J gene end by 7 bases; junction bases not matched to a gene: 9. CDR3 length: 14 amino acids. Germline CDR1 and CDR2: SGHNT and YENEEA. CDR3 protein: CASSPGQGLGTQYF. The CDR3 DNA is TGTGCCAGCAGCCCCGGACAGGGCCTGGGGACCCAGTACTTC.

This sequence joins TRBV6-1 and TRBJ2-5; 7 bases align to TRBD1. Looked up from germline, CDR1 is MNHNS and CDR2 is SASEGT. CDR3 length: 15 amino acids. J lost 3 bases, V lost 3 bases, and 7 bases had no gene match. The CDR3 DNA reads TGTGCCAGCAGTGAGTCACAGGGGTTCGAAGAGACCCAGTACTTC. It codes for CASSESQGFEETQYF.

The chain links TRBV4-3 to TRBJ2-1; D is undetermined. The germline gives CDR1 LGHNA, CDR2 YSLEER. There are 13 residues in the CDR3. The germline V and J ends were trimmed by 1 base and 5 bases, with 6 bases remaining between them. CDR3 in DNA: TGCGCCAGCAGCCAAGTTCAGAACAATGAGCAGTTCTTC. Residues: CASSQVQNNEQFF.

The V gene is TRBV5-1, the J gene TRBJ2-1; 13 positions match TRBD2. The ends lost 5 bases at V and 9 bases at J; junction bases unmatched: 5. Germline CDR1 and CDR2: SGHRS and YFSETQ. The CDR3 consists of 14 residues. The CDR3 nucleotides are TGCGCCAGCAGGGGGACTAGCGGGATGGGTGAGCAGTTCTTC. It encodes CASRGTSGMGEQFF.

The V gene is TRBV28, the J gene TRBJ1-1; D ambiguous. The CDR3 has 14 residues. Trimming took off 3 bases at V and 1 base at J, with 9 bases between the two ends. Germline-derived CDR1 and CDR2 are MDHEN and SYDVKM. DNA for the CDR3: TGTGCCAGCAGTTTTGGAGGGAAGAACACTGAAGCTTTCTTT. Amino acid sequence: CASSFGGKNTEAFF.

The rearrangement uses TRBV29-1 and TRBJ2-1; 9 positions agree with TRBD1. This CDR3 is 16 amino acids long. J lost 10 bases, V lost 7 bases, and 20 bases had no gene match. Germline CDR1 is SQVTM and CDR2 is ANQGSEA. CDR3: CSAGGLLDRGRREQFF. CDR3 bases: TGCAGCGCCGGAGGGCTATTGGACAGGGGACGACGGGAGCAGTTCTTC.

CDR3 DNA: TGCGCCAGCAGCCAAGTGCTAAGTTACGAGCAGTACTTC. This gives the protein CASSQVLSYEQYF. The rearrangement links TRBV4-3 to TRBJ2-7; unclear D gene. Looked up from germline, CDR1 is LGHNA and CDR2 is YSLEER. This CDR3 spans 13 amino acids. V lost 1 base to trimming and J lost 4 bases, with 8 bases between them.

This clone came up a few times. V is TRBV2 and J is TRBJ2-7; D gene uncertain. CDR1 is SNHLY and CDR2 is FYNNEI in the germline V gene. V lost 3 bases and J lost 9, with 12 bases in between. The CDR3 is made up of 12 amino acids. This CDR3 is CASSETLIGQYF. CDR3 nucleotide sequence: TGTGCCAGCAGTGAGACTCTCATCGGGCAGTACTTC.

This chain joins TRBV11-3 and TRBJ2-5; D may be TRBD1 (6 bases). The V gene lost 6 bases and the J gene lost 5 bases, with 13 bases spanning the gap. The CDR3 runs 13 residues. The V gene's germline CDR1 is SGHNT and CDR2 YENEEA. In DNA form, the CDR3 reads TGTGCCAGCAGTACGGGTAGGGGGGAGACCCAGTACTTC. Translating gives CASSTGRGETQYF.

This clone was detected only a few times. The chain combines TRBV4-2 with TRBJ2-7, with TRBD2 identical over 12 bases. The CDR3 runs 16 residues. The germline V gene has CDR1 LGHNA and CDR2 YNFKEQ. The J segment lost 4 bases and the V segment lost 1 base, leaving 5 bases of the junction unmatched. CDR3 DNA: TGTGCCAGCAGCCAAGGACTAGCGGGAGAGAGATACGAGCAGTACTTC. Amino acids: CASSQGLAGERYEQYF.

CDR3 protein: CASSFNRGSTTGANVLTF. CDR3 nucleotides: TGTGCCAGCAGTTTTAACAGGGGCTCTACCACTGGGGCCAACGTCCTGACTTTC. The chain links TRBV28 to TRBJ2-6, with TRBD1 identical over 7 bases. Germline-derived CDR1 and CDR2 are MDHEN and SYDVKM. The ends lost 3 bases at V and 2 bases at J; junction bases unmatched: 10. CDR3 length: 18 amino acids.

The genes are TRBV6-2 or TRBV6-3 and TRBJ2-7; 7 positions agree with TRBD1. Germline CDR1 is MNHEY and CDR2 is SVGEGT. This CDR3 is built from 14 residues. V shed 4 bases, J shed 2 bases, and the junction held 5 bases outside the gene matches. CDR3: CASSLETGPYEQYF. The CDR3 DNA sequence: TGTGCCAGCAGTTTAGAGACAGGGCCCTACGAGCAGTACTTC.

V is TRBV3-1 (or the pseudogene TRBV3-2) and J is TRBJ2-2; D call uncertain. Between the trimmed V and J ends, which lost 1 base and 5 bases, there was a span of 5 bases. The CDR3 spans 13 residues. Germline V gene lookup returns CDR1 LGHDT and CDR2 YNNKEL (reference sequence). CDR3 protein: CASSQVVTGELFF. As DNA, the CDR3 is TGTGCCAGCAGCCAAGTAGTGACCGGGGAGCTGTTTTTT.

The genes are TRBV6-6 and TRBJ2-1, with a tentative D call TRBD1 (7 bases). This CDR3 region has 13 residues. V lost 5 bases and J lost 4, with 9 bases in between. Germline CDR1 and CDR2: MNHNY and SVGAGI (reference sequence). The CDR3 region is CASSAGQYNEQFF. The CDR3 nucleotides are TGTGCCAGCAGTGCGGGACAGTACAATGAGCAGTTCTTC.